Detailed here is one TCR beta chain. What it binds is not known. The data were obtained in a study of T cell responses to AZD1222 COVID-19 vaccine. Study summary: Second doses that came at about 4 or about 12 weeks were put together. General study results and limits: Epitopes outside B.1.351 and B.1.1.7 mutated regions reportedly drew nearly half of spike TCRs. Baseline seropositivity characterized only six or seven AZD1222 recipients.

The data were produced by immunoSEQ multiplex PCR, yet TCRdb's version contains in-frame clones alone and is incomplete. The repertoire consists of about 99,000 clones, with around nine tenths occurring once and the leading ten covering less than 3%. CDR1 is LNHNV and CDR2 is YYDKDF in the germline V gene (reference sequence). The CDR3 is made up of 18 amino acids. The V segment lost 5 bases and the J segment 5 bases; nucleotides outside the gene matches: 17. This sample comprised peripheral blood, obtained on day 0 of AZD1222 vaccination. This receptor was obtained from an adult in good health. This rearrangement joins TRBV15 to TRBJ1-4, with TRBD1 identical over 7 bases. This CDR3 is CATSGTLNGRGRNEKLFF. CDR3 bases: TGTGCCACCAGCGGGACCCTCAACGGGAGGGGGCGGAATGAAAAACTGTTTTTT. The variable domain in full, with the rest retrieved from reference TRBV15 and TRBJ1-4, is DAMVIQNPRYQVTQFGKPVTLSCSQTLNHNVMYWYQQKSSQAPKLLFHYYDKDFNNEADTPDNFQSRRPNTSFCFLDIRSPGLGDTAMYLCATSGTLNGRGRNEKLFFGSGTQLSVL.